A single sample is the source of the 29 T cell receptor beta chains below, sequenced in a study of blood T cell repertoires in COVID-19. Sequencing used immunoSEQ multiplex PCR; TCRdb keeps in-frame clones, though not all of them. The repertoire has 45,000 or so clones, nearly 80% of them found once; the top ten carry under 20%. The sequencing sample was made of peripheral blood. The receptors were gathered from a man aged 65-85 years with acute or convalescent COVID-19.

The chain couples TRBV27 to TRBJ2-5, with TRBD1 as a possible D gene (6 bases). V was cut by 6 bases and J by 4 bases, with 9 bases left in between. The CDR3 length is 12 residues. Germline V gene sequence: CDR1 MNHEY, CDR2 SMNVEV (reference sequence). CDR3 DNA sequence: TGTGCCAGCAGAACAGGGCCAGAGACCCAGTACTTC. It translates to CASRTGPETQYF.

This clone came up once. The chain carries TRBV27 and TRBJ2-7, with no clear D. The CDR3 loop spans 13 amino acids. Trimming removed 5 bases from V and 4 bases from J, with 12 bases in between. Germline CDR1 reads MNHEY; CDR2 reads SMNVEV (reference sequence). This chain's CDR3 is CASSPMPGYEQYF. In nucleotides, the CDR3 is TGTGCCAGCAGTCCAATGCCGGGTTACGAGCAGTACTTC.

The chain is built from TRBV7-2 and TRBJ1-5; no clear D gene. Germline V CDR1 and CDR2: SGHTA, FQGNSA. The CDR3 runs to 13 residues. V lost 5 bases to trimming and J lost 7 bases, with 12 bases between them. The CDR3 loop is CASSPLVHQPQHF. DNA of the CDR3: TGTGCCAGCAGCCCCCTAGTTCACCAGCCCCAGCATTTT.

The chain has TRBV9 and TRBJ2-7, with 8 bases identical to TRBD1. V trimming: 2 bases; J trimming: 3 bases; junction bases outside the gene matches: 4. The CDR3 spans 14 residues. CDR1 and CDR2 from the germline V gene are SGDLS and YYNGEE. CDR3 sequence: CASSVLGTGYEQYF. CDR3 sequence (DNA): TGTGCCAGCAGCGTCCTAGGGACAGGCTACGAGCAGTACTTC.

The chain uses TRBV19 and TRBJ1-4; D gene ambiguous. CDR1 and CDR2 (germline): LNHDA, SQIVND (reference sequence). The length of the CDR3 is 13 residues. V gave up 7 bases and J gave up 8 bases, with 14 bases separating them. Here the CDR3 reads CASNDSRREKLFF. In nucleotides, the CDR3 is TGTGCCAGTAACGACTCCCGGCGGGAAAAACTGTTTTTT.

The DNA of the CDR3 is TGTGCCAGCAGTTTACCGGGGACAGGGGGCTTCTACGAGCAGTACTTC. Protein sequence: CASSLPGTGGFYEQYF. The chain employs TRBV28 and TRBJ2-7, with 12 positions matching TRBD1. V dropped 2 bases and J dropped 3; count of bases not matched to a gene: 5. Germline loops: CDR1 MDHEN, CDR2 SYDVKM. The CDR3 consists of 16 residues.

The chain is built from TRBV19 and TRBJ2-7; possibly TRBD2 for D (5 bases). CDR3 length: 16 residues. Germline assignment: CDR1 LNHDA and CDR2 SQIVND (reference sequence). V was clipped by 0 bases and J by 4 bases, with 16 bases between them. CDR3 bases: TGTGCCAGTAGTATAGATCTTTTGAGGGCGTCGTACGAGCAGTACTTC. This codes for CASSIDLLRASYEQYF.

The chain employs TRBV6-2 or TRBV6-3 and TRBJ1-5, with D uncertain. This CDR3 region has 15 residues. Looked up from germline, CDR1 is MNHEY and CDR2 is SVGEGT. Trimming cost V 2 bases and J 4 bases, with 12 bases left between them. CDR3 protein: CASSYKEAGNQPQHF. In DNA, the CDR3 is TGTGCCAGCAGTTACAAGGAGGCGGGTAATCAGCCCCAGCATTTT.

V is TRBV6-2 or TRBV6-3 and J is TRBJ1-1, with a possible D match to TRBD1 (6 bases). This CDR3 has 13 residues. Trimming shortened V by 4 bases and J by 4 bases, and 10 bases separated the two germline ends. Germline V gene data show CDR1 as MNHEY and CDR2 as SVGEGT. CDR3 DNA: TGTGCCAGCAGTTGGGGGCTGCGCACTGAAGCTTTCTTT. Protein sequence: CASSWGLRTEAFF.

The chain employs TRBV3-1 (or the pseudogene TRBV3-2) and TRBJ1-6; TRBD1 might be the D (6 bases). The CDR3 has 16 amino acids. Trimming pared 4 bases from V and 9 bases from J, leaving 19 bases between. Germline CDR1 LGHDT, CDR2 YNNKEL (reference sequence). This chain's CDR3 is CASSPPGAGEASPLHF. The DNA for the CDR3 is TGTGCCAGCAGCCCCCCTGGGGCAGGGGAAGCTTCACCCCTCCACTTT.

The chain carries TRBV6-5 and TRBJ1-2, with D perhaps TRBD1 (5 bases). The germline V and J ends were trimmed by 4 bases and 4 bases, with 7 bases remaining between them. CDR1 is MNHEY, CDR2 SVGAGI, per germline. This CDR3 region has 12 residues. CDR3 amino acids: CASSSGPYGYTF. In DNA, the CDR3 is TGTGCCAGCAGTTCAGGGCCCTATGGCTACACCTTC.

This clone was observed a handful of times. CDR3 loop: CASSEGTVAYNEQFF. CDR3 DNA: TGTGCCAGCAGCGAGGGGACAGTAGCTTACAATGAGCAGTTCTTC. The chain uses TRBV9 and TRBJ2-1; 7 bases align to TRBD1. CDR3 length: 15 residues. Trimming took 3 bases from V and 4 from J; bases not matched to a gene: 7. In germline, CDR1 is SGDLS, CDR2 YYNGEE. Variable domain in full (rest from reference TRBV9 and TRBJ2-1): DSGVTQTPKHLITATGQRVTLRCSPRSGDLSVYWYQQSLDQGLQFLIQYYNGEERAKGNILERFSAQQFPDLHSELNLSSLELGDSALYFCASSEGTVAYNEQFFGPGTRLTVL.

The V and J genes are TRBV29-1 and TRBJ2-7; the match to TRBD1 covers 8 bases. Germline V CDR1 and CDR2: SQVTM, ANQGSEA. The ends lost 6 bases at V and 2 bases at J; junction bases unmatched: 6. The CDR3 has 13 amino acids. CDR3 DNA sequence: TGCAGCGTCTGGACAGGGATAACCTACGAGCAGTACTTC. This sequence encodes CSVWTGITYEQYF.

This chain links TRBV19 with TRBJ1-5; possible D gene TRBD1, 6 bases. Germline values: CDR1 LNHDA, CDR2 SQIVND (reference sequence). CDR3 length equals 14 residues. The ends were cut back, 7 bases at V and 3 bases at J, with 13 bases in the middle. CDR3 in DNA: TGTGCCAGTATCGGGACATGGATCAATCAGCCCCAGCATTTT. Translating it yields CASIGTWINQPQHF. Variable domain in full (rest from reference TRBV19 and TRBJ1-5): DGGITQSPKYLFRKEGQNVTLSCEQNLNHDAMYWYRQDPGQGLRLIYYSQIVNDFQKGDIAEGYSVSREKKESFPLTVTSAQKNPTAFYLCASIGTWINQPQHFGDGTRLSIL.

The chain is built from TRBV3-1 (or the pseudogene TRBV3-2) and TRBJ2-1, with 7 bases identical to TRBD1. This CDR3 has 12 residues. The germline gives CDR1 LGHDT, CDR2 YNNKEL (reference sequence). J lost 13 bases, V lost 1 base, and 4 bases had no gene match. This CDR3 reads CASSQVRQGQFF. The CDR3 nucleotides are TGTGCCAGCAGCCAAGTACGACAGGGCCAGTTCTTC.

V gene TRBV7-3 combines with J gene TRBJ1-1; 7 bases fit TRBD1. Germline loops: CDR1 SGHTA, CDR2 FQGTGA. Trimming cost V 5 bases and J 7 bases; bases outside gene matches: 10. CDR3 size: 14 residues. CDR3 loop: CASSRQGQLNEAFF. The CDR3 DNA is TGTGCCAGCAGCCGCCAGGGACAGCTAAATGAAGCTTTCTTT.

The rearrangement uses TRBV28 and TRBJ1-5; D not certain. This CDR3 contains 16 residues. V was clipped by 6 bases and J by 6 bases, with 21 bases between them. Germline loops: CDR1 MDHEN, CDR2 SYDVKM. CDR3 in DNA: TGTGCCAGCAGCCTACCCCGCGGGTCAGCGACTCAGCCCCAGCATTTT. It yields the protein CASSLPRGSATQPQHF.

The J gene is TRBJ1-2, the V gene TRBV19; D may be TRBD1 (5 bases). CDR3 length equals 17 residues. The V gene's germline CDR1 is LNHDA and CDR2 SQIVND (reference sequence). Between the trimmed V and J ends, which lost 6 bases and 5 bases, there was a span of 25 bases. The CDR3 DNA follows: TGTGCCAGTAGGGGGTCGGGGACTTCAGGTGTTGTATATGGCTACACCTTC. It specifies CASRGSGTSGVVYGYTF.

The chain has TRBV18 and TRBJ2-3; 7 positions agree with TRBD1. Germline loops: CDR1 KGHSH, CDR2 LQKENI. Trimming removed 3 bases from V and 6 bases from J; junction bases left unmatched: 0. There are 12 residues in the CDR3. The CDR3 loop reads CASSPTGDTQYF. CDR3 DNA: TGTGCCAGCTCACCGACAGGGGATACGCAGTATTTT.

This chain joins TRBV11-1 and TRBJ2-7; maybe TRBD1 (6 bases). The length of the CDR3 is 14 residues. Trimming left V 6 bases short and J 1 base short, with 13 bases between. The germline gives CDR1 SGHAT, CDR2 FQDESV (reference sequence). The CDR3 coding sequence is TGTGCCAGCAGTTTCCACAGGGCGTCCTACGAGCAGTACTTC. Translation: CASSFHRASYEQYF. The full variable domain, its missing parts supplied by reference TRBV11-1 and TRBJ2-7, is EAEVAQSPRYKITEKSQAVAFWCDPISGHATLYWYRQILGQGPELLVQFQDESVVDDSQLPKDRFSAERLKGVDSTLKIQPAELGDSAMYLCASSFHRASYEQYFGPGTRLTVT.

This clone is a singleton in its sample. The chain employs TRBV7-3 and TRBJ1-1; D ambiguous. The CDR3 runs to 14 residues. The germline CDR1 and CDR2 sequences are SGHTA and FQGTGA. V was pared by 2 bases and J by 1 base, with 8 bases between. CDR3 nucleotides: TGTGCCAGCAGCTTAGGTAGCACGAACACTGAAGCTTTCTTT. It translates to CASSLGSTNTEAFF.

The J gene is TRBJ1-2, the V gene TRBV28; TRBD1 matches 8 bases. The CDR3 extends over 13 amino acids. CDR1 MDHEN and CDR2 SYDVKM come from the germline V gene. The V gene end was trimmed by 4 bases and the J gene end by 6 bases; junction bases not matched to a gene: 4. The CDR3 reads CASSSDRGNGYTF. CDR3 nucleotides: TGTGCCAGCAGTTCAGACAGGGGAAATGGCTACACCTTC.

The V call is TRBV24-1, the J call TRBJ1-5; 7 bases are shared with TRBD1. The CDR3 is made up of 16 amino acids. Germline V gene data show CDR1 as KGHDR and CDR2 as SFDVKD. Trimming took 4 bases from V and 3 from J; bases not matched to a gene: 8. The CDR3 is CATSDSGGSYNQPQHF. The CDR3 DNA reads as TGTGCCACCAGTGACTCAGGGGGGTCCTACAATCAGCCCCAGCATTTT.

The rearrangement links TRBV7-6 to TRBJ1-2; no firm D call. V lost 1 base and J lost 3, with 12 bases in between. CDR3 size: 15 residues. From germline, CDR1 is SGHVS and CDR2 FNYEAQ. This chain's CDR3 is CASSLGGRLDYGYTF. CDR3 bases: TGTGCCAGCAGCTTAGGTGGCAGACTCGACTATGGCTACACCTTC.

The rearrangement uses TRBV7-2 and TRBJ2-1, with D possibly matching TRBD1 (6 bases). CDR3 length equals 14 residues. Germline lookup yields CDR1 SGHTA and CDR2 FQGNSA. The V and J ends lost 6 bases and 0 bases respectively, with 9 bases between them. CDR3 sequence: CASSRGSSYNEQFF. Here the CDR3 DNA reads TGTGCCAGCAGTAGGGGGAGCTCCTACAATGAGCAGTTCTTC. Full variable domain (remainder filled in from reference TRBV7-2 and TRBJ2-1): GAGVSQSPSNKVTEKGKDVELRCDPISGHTALYWYRQSLGQGLEFLIYFQGNSAPDKSGLPSDRFSAERTGGSVSTLTIQRTQQEDSAVYLCASSRGSSYNEQFFGPGTRLTVL.

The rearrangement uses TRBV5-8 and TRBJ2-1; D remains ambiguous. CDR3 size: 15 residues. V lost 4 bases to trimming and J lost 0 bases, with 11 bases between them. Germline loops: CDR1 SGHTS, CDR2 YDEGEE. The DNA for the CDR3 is TGTGCCAGCAGCGAGACACCTTCCTCCTACAATGAGCAGTTCTTC. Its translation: CASSETPSSYNEQFF.

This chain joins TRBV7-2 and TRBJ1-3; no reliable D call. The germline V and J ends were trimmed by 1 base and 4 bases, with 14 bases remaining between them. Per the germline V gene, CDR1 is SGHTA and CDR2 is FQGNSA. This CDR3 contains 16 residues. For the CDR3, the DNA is TGTGCCAGCAGCTTAGTTACCCCAACGAGGGGAAACACCATATATTTT. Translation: CASSLVTPTRGNTIYF.

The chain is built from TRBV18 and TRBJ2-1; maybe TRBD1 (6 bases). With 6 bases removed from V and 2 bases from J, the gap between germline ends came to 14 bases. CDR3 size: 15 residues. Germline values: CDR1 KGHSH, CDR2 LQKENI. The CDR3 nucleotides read TGTGCCAGCTCCCATAAGGGGGACGCCTACAATGAGCAGTTCTTC. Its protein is CASSHKGDAYNEQFF.

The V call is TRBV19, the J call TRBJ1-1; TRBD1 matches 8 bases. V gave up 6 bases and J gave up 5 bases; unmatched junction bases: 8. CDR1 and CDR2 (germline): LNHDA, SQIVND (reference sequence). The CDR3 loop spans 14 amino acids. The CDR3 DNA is TGTGCCAGTAGCCCGACAGGGGCGAGTACTGAAGCTTTCTTT. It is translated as CASSPTGASTEAFF.